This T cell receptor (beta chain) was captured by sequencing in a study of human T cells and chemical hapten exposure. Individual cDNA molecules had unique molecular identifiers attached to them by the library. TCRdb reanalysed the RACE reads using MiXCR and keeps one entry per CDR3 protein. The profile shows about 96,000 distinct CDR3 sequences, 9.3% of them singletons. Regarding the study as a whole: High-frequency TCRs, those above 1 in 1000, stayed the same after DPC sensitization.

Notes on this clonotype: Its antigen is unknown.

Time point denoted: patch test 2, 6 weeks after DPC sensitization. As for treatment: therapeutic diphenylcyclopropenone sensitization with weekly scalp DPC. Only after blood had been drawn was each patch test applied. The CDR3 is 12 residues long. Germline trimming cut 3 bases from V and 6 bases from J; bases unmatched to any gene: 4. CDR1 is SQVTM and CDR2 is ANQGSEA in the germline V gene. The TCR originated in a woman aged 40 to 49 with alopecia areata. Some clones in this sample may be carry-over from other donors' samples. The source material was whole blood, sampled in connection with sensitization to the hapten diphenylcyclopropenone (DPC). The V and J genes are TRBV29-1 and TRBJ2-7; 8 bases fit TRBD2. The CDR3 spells CSVDAGGPEQYF. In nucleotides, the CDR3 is TGCAGCGTTGATGCGGGAGGTCCCGAGCAGTACTTC.